These 30 T cell receptor beta chains originate from one sample sequenced in a study of human T cells and chemical hapten exposure. The time point denotes: pre-sensitization, week 0. The treatment: therapeutic diphenylcyclopropenone sensitization with weekly scalp DPC. TCRdb re-called the RACE reads with MiXCR, one entry per CDR3 protein. The data contain 180,000 or so distinct CDR3 sequences, around 30% of them singletons. The source was whole blood, collected in connection with sensitization to the hapten diphenylcyclopropenone (DPC). Receptors originate from a woman in her 30s with alopecia areata. Some clones in this sample may be carry-over from other donors' samples.

The V and J genes are TRBV28 and TRBJ1-3; no clear D gene. The V gene lost 9 bases and the J gene lost 3 bases, with 12 bases spanning the gap. CDR3 length: 13 amino acids. CDR1 and CDR2 (germline): MDHEN, SYDVKM. The CDR3 loop reads CASRIDRGNTIYF. CDR3 DNA: TGTGCCAGTAGAATAGATCGTGGAAACACCATATATTTT.

In this sample, this clonotype turned up a few times. The J gene is TRBJ1-5, the V gene TRBV7-3, with no clear D. Trimming pared 8 bases from V and 1 base from J, leaving 21 bases between. The length of the CDR3 is 17 residues. Germline CDR1 reads SGHTA; CDR2 reads FQGTGA. The CDR3 nucleotides read TGTGCCAGCCCAGTGGGCAGTAAGAATAAAAGCAATCAGCCCCAGCATTTT. Translating it yields CASPVGSKNKSNQPQHF.

The chain is built from TRBV7-9 and TRBJ2-5; possible D gene TRBD1, 6 bases. Germline V lookup: CDR1 SEHNR, CDR2 FQNEAQ (reference sequence). The CDR3 is 16 residues long. The ends were cut back, 1 base at V and 5 bases at J, with 17 bases in the middle. The CDR3 sequence: CASSLGSVGTRETQYF. The CDR3 nucleotides are TGTGCCAGCAGCTTAGGATCCGTAGGGACACGGGAGACCCAGTACTTC. Looking up the rest from reference TRBV7-9 and TRBJ2-5 gives the full variable domain: DTGVSQNPRHKITKRGQNVTFRCDPISEHNRLYWYRQTLGQGPEFLTYFQNEAQLEKSRLLSDRFSAERPKGSFSTLEIQRTEQGDSAMYLCASSLGSVGTRETQYFGPGTRLLVL.

This clonotype was detected a few times. This rearrangement joins TRBV7-2 to TRBJ1-3; D perhaps matches TRBD1 (5 bases). V was shortened by 4 bases and J by 4 bases, with 11 bases between the two germline ends. The CDR3 loop spans 14 amino acids. The germline V gene has CDR1 SGHTA and CDR2 FQGNSA. CDR3 amino acids: CASSSPGQGNTIYF. For the CDR3, the DNA is TGTGCCAGCAGCTCGCCGGGGCAGGGAAACACCATATATTTT.

This clonotype was counted only a few times. J is TRBJ1-2 and V is TRBV15; D may be TRBD1 (5 bases). Germline loops: CDR1 LNHNV, CDR2 YYDKDF (reference sequence). Trimming removed 0 bases at V and 5 bases at J, with 10 bases between. CDR3 length: 14 amino acids. The CDR3 protein is CATSRDRGQYGYTF. In DNA form, the CDR3 reads TGTGCCACCAGCAGAGATCGGGGCCAGTATGGCTACACCTTC.

As concerns this clonotype: Germline is not matched at one junction end, which may reflect a read error. The CDR3: CASSLDGYGKQPQHF. The CDR3 DNA sequence: TGCGCCAGCAGCCTCGACGGGTATGGCAAACAGCCCCAGCATTTT. The chain employs TRBV5-1 and TRBJ1-5; D remains unclear. CDR1 and CDR2 (germline): SGHRS, YFSETQ. There are 15 residues in the CDR3.

This clonotype was detected only a few times. The chain couples TRBV11-2 to TRBJ2-1; 7 bases line up with TRBD2. V shed 7 bases and J 4 bases; nucleotides not matched to a gene: 7. CDR1 is SGHAT and CDR2 is FQNNGV in the germline V gene. The CDR3 runs 14 residues. CDR3 in amino acids: CASKRLAEYNEQFF. Here the CDR3 DNA reads TGTGCCAGCAAGCGGCTAGCGGAGTACAATGAGCAGTTCTTC.

The chain joins TRBV28 to TRBJ1-2; D perhaps matches TRBD1 (5 bases). V gave up 6 bases and J gave up 4 bases, with 9 bases separating them. In germline, CDR1 is MDHEN, CDR2 SYDVKM. The CDR3 spans 12 residues. CDR3 region: CASSGTTYGYTF. CDR3 sequence (DNA): TGTGCCAGCAGCGGGACTACCTATGGCTACACCTTC.

There are a few counts of this clonotype. The rearrangement joins TRBV28 to TRBJ2-7; D remains unclear. The CDR3 length is 14 residues. Trimming took 4 bases from V and 4 from J, leaving 14 bases between them. Germline CDR1 MDHEN, CDR2 SYDVKM. The CDR3 protein is CASSSRLLSYEQYF. The CDR3 coding sequence is TGTGCCAGCAGTTCCCGGTTACTGTCTTACGAGCAGTACTTC.

The rearrangement links TRBV11-2 to TRBJ2-4; unclear D gene. The CDR3 length is 13 residues. V was shortened by 8 bases and J by 0 bases, with 8 bases between the two germline ends. The germline V gene has CDR1 SGHAT and CDR2 FQNNGV. CDR3 protein: CASLNLAKNIQYF. The DNA for the CDR3 is TGTGCCAGCCTAAACCTAGCCAAAAACATTCAGTACTTC.

Ten or more counts support this clonotype. This sequence joins TRBV6-1 and TRBJ2-7, with D unresolved. Germline-derived CDR1 and CDR2 are MNHNS and SASEGT. The CDR3 is made up of 14 amino acids. The V and J ends lost 11 bases and 0 bases respectively, with 17 bases between them. Here the CDR3 reads CAAQPTPSSYEQYF. DNA of the CDR3: TGTGCCGCCCAGCCGACACCGAGCTCCTACGAGCAGTACTTC.

The chain carries TRBV4-2 and TRBJ1-5; 8 bases fit TRBD1. Trimming removed 3 bases from V and 7 bases from J; junction bases left unmatched: 5. The CDR3 loop spans 14 amino acids. In germline, CDR1 is LGHNA, CDR2 YNFKEQ. The DNA of the CDR3 is TGTGCCAGCAGCCAGTCACAGGGGGAGCAGCCCCAGCATTTT. Encoded protein: CASSQSQGEQPQHF.

This chain uses TRBV9 with TRBJ2-7; no reliable D call. Germline V lookup: CDR1 SGDLS, CDR2 YYNGEE. This CDR3 has 15 amino acids. With 4 bases removed from V and 1 base from J, the gap between germline ends came to 15 bases. The CDR3 loop is CASSPRPGRSYEQYF. The CDR3 nucleotides are TGTGCCAGCAGCCCCCGACCGGGTCGGTCCTACGAGCAGTACTTC.

The table lists this clonotype with a few counts. This sequence joins TRBV6-2 or TRBV6-3 and TRBJ2-6, with D perhaps matching TRBD2 (6 bases). The CDR3 totals 16 residues. CDR1 MNHEY and CDR2 SVGEGT come from the germline V gene. The V gene lost 2 bases and the J gene lost 4 bases, with 12 bases spanning the gap. The CDR3 reads CASSYGSAGGANVLTF. In DNA, the CDR3 is TGTGCCAGCAGTTACGGATCTGCGGGAGGGGCCAACGTCCTGACTTTC.

The gene calls are TRBV28 and TRBJ1-1; the D gene is possibly TRBD1 (5 bases). V gave up 6 bases and J gave up 0 bases, with 11 bases separating them. The germline CDR1 and CDR2 sequences are MDHEN and SYDVKM. The length of the CDR3 is 14 residues. This CDR3 is CASRAMTVNTEAFF. Here the CDR3 DNA reads TGTGCCAGCAGAGCGATGACAGTGAACACTGAAGCTTTCTTT.

This clonotype has a handful of counts. The chain employs TRBV29-1 and TRBJ2-1; D call uncertain. V was clipped by 5 bases and J by 9 bases, with 8 bases between them. The CDR3 has 10 residues. CDR1 and CDR2 from the germline V gene are SQVTM and ANQGSEA. The chain's CDR3 is CSVQVGEQFF. The CDR3 DNA reads TGCAGCGTTCAGGTCGGTGAGCAGTTCTTC.

The rearrangement joins TRBV6-2 or TRBV6-3 to TRBJ1-1, with D unclear. V shed 4 bases and J shed 0 bases, with 9 bases lying between them. The germline V gene encodes CDR1 MNHEY and CDR2 SVGEGT. This CDR3 has 14 amino acids. CDR3 sequence: CASSSRTVNTEAFF. The CDR3 bases are TGTGCCAGCAGTTCTCGGACGGTGAACACTGAAGCTTTCTTT.

The chain combines TRBV5-1 with TRBJ1-4, with 11 bases aligning to TRBD1. Losses at the gene ends were 5 bases for V and 8 bases for J; bases not matched to a gene: 5. The CDR3 spans 14 residues. Per germline, CDR1 SGHRS and CDR2 YFSETQ. DNA for the CDR3: TGCGCCAGCAGGCCGGACAGGGGGCAGGAAAAACTGTTTTTT. It codes for CASRPDRGQEKLFF.

This clonotype has only a few counts. This chain connects TRBV3-1 to TRBJ1-1; D not certain. Germline CDR1 is LGHDT and CDR2 is YNNKEL (reference sequence). This CDR3 has 13 amino acids. V lost 4 bases to trimming and J lost 8 bases, with 14 bases between them. The CDR3 region has the DNA TGTGCCAGCAGCCCGACCGCGAACTCCGAAGCTTTCTTT. Residues: CASSPTANSEAFF.

This clonotype was counted a few times. CDR3 protein: CASSLFQGPSSYNSPLHF. The CDR3 DNA reads TGTGCCAGCAGTTTATTCCAGGGGCCAAGCTCCTATAATTCACCCCTCCACTTT. The rearrangement uses TRBV27 and TRBJ1-6, with D possibly matching TRBD1 (6 bases). V was cut by 1 base and J by 0 bases, with 13 bases left in between. The CDR3 loop spans 18 amino acids. Germline V CDR1 and CDR2: MNHEY, SMNVEV (reference sequence).

The CDR3 sequence is CASSLTRNEQFF. In DNA form, the CDR3 reads TGTGCCAGCAGCTTAACGCGGAATGAGCAGTTCTTC. The chain recombines TRBV7-2 with TRBJ2-1; no firm D call. Looked up from germline, CDR1 is SGHTA and CDR2 is FQGNSA. Trimming removed 2 bases from V and 7 bases from J, with 6 bases in between. The CDR3 totals 12 residues. Filled out from reference TRBV7-2 and TRBJ2-1, the complete variable domain reads GAGVSQSPSNKVTEKGKDVELRCDPISGHTALYWYRQSLGQGLEFLIYFQGNSAPDKSGLPSDRFSAERTGGSVSTLTIQRTQQEDSAVYLCASSLTRNEQFFGPGTRLTVL.

The rearrangement joins TRBV7-2 to TRBJ2-1; D is unresolved. V was shortened by 1 base and J by 0 bases, with 10 bases between the two germline ends. Germline loops: CDR1 SGHTA, CDR2 FQGNSA. The CDR3 is made up of 16 amino acids. In nucleotides, the CDR3 is TGTGCCAGCAGCTTAGGAATCCAGAGCTCCTACAATGAGCAGTTCTTC. Amino acid sequence: CASSLGIQSSYNEQFF.

This clonotype has a count of ten or more. The rearrangement uses TRBV20-1 and TRBJ1-6; TRBD1 aligns across 7 bases. Trimming removed 5 bases from V and 9 bases from J; junction bases left unmatched: 4. There are 12 residues in the CDR3. Germline-derived CDR1 and CDR2 are DFQATT and SNEGSKA (reference sequence). CDR3 sequence (DNA): TGCAGTGCTGGACACAGGGGTTCACCCCTCCACTTT. Amino acids: CSAGHRGSPLHF.

The chain combines TRBV29-1 with TRBJ2-3, with D perhaps matching TRBD2 (6 bases). Deletions cut 6 bases from V and 4 bases from J, with 11 bases between. The CDR3 consists of 12 residues. Germline loops: CDR1 SQVTM, CDR2 ANQGSEA. CDR3 in amino acids: CSVAGMADTQYF. CDR3 DNA: TGCAGCGTCGCGGGGATGGCAGATACGCAGTATTTT.

This clonotype was recorded a few times. The chain links TRBV28 to TRBJ1-6; no clear D gene. This CDR3 is built from 11 residues. In germline, CDR1 is MDHEN, CDR2 SYDVKM. V lost 2 bases and J 9 bases, leaving 2 bases between the germline ends. In nucleotides, the CDR3 is TGTGCCAGCAGTTTAGGTTCACCCCTCCACTTT. Amino acids: CASSLGSPLHF.

The rearrangement uses TRBV7-2 and TRBJ1-3; D call uncertain. The CDR3 spans 11 residues. Trimming left V 5 bases short and J 7 bases short, with 6 bases between. CDR1 and CDR2 from the germline V gene are SGHTA and FQGNSA. The CDR3 sequence: CASSLSNTIYF. The DNA of the CDR3 is TGTGCCAGCAGCCTAAGTAACACCATATATTTT.

This clonotype was picked up a small number of times. V is TRBV12-3 or TRBV12-4 and J is TRBJ1-4; TRBD1 aligns across 10 bases. The CDR3 consists of 17 residues. J lost 8 bases, V lost 6 bases, and 15 bases had no gene match. DNA for the CDR3: TGTGCCAGCAGAGCCGGGACAGGGGAAGAGGGTATAGAAAAACTGTTTTTT. Residues: CASRAGTGEEGIEKLFF.

This clonotype was counted between two and nine times. V usage is TRBV6-1 and J usage is TRBJ2-1, with TRBD2 matching over 12 bases. This CDR3 has 15 residues. V lost 4 bases and J lost 8; bases outside the gene matches: 6. Per germline, CDR1 MNHNS and CDR2 SASEGT. The CDR3 sequence: CASSGASGGVDEQFF. The CDR3 DNA sequence: TGTGCCAGCAGTGGCGCTAGCGGGGGGGTCGATGAGCAGTTCTTC.

This chain connects TRBV29-1 to TRBJ1-4, with no clear D. Germline lookup yields CDR1 SQVTM and CDR2 ANQGSEA. V shed 6 bases and J shed 0 bases, with 14 bases lying between them. There are 15 residues in the CDR3. The CDR3 loop is CSVFTAGATNEKLFF. CDR3 sequence (DNA): TGCAGCGTGTTTACAGCCGGTGCAACTAATGAAAAACTGTTTTTT.

The J gene is TRBJ1-2, the V gene TRBV7-2; tentative D call: TRBD1 (5 bases). V dropped 1 base and J dropped 7 bases, with 7 bases sitting between them. CDR1 SGHTA and CDR2 FQGNSA come from the germline V gene. The CDR3 totals 12 residues. As DNA, the CDR3 is TGTGCCAGCAGCTTAGACAGGACTGGCTACACCTTC. This gives the protein CASSLDRTGYTF.